This is a list of T cell receptor beta chains from one sample in a study of identical twins. MiXCR, run by TCRdb on the 5' RACE reads, gives a single entry per CDR3 protein. Here the sample spans some 1,700,000 distinct CDR3 sequences, less than 35% being singletons. Sequencing was done on a sample of cord blood. The receptors shown here come from a newborn girl in good health. Each CDR3 is given with its conserved first and last residue. A D gene is named only where the DNA matches it firmly. Clone size, where shown, is once, few, many, or a class for clones that have expanded.

J gene | D gene | clone size | V gene | CDR3 protein | CDR3 DNA
TRBJ2-1 | TRBD2 | NA | TRBV20-1 | CSARGQGSGRVNYNEQFF | TGCAGTGCTAGAGGCCAGGGTAGCGGGAGGGTAAATTACAATGAGCAGTTCTTC
TRBJ1-1 | TRBD1 | NA | TRBV4-2 | CASSQDPPDRVNTEAFF | TGTGCCAGCAGCCAAGATCCCCCTGACAGGGTGAACACTGAAGCTTTCTTT
TRBJ1-6 | TRBD1 | few | TRBV3-1 | CASSQAGTGLWNSPLHF | TGTGCCAGCAGCCAGGCCGGGACAGGGTTGTGGAATTCACCCCTCCACTTT
TRBJ2-3 | NA | NA | TRBV28 | CANSFPRGALTDTQYF | TGTGCCAACAGTTTTCCCCGAGGTGCGCTTACAGATACGCAGTATTTT
TRBJ1-2 | NA | NA | TRBV5-6 | CASSPGWVYGYTF | TGTGCCAGCAGCCCTGGCTGGGTTTATGGCTACACCTTC
TRBJ1-6 | NA | NA | TRBV20-1 | CSARPSYNSPLHF | TGCAGTGCCCGACCCAGCTATAATTCACCCCTCCACTTT
TRBJ1-5 | NA | NA | TRBV2 | CASSEARTYSQPQHF | TGTGCCAGCAGTGAAGCCCGAACGTATAGTCAGCCCCAGCATTTT
TRBJ1-6 | TRBD1 | NA | TRBV27 | CASSFEGAGSPLHF | TGTGCCAGCAGCTTTGAGGGGGCAGGGTCACCCCTCCACTTT
TRBJ1-2 | TRBD1 | NA | TRBV20-1 | CSARGAGGAGYTF | TGCAGTGCTAGAGGGGCAGGGGGCGCCGGCTACACCTTC
TRBJ1-5 | NA | NA | TRBV6-2/TRBV6-3 | CASSARGGPQHF | TGTGCCAGCAGTGCCCGAGGGGGACCCCAGCATTTT
TRBJ2-5 | NA | NA | TRBV6-2/TRBV6-3 | CASSHFSGETYNEQYF | TGTGCCAGCAGTCATTTTAGCGGAGAGACCTACAATGAGCAGTACTTC
TRBJ1-6 | NA | few | TRBV6-1 | CASSELGGRDSPLHF | TGTGCCAGCAGTGAACTGGGGGGCAGGGATTCACCCCTCCACTTT
TRBJ1-2 | NA | NA | TRBV27 | CASSITGFDGYTF | TGTGCCAGCAGTATAACAGGGTTTGATGGCTACACCTTC
TRBJ2-5 | TRBD1 | NA | TRBV27 | CASSPGRQGAGETQYF | TGTGCCAGCAGTCCGGGGCGGCAGGGGGCGGGAGAGACCCAGTACTTC
TRBJ1-1 | TRBD1 | NA | TRBV2 | CASSPGTGELNTEAFF | TGTGCCAGCAGCCCCGGGACAGGAGAACTAAACACTGAAGCTTTCTTT
TRBJ2-7 | NA | NA | TRBV2 | CASSQRSADEQYF | TGTGCCAGCAGTCAAAGGAGTGCGGACGAGCAGTACTTC
TRBJ2-1 | TRBD2 | few | TRBV9 | CASSVGRLAGGPRLLNEQFF | TGTGCCAGCAGCGTAGGACGACTAGCGGGAGGGCCTCGGTTACTCAATGAGCAGTTCTTC
TRBJ1-1 | NA | NA | TRBV5-1 | CASSPLRSNTEAFF | TGCGCCAGCAGCCCTCTGCGGTCGAACACTGAAGCTTTCTTT
TRBJ2-1 | TRBD2 | many | TRBV27 | CASSSLRTSGSYNYNEQFF | TGTGCCAGCAGTTCCCTGAGAACTAGCGGGTCTTACAACTACAATGAGCAGTTCTTC
TRBJ2-1 | TRBD2 | few | TRBV4-1 | CASSQELGLAFYNEQFF | TGCGCCAGCAGCCAAGAATTAGGACTAGCTTTCTACAATGAGCAGTTCTTC
TRBJ2-1 | NA | NA | TRBV29-1 | CSVGPLGFNEQFF | TGCAGCGTTGGCCCCCTCGGGTTCAATGAGCAGTTCTTC
TRBJ1-2 | NA | few | TRBV2 | CASSEARREGYTF | TGTGCCAGCAGTGAAGCGCGTCGAGAGGGCTACACCTTC
TRBJ2-1 | TRBD2 | few | TRBV7-2 | CASSFPTTSGSDSSYNEQFF | TGTGCCAGCAGCTTCCCCACCACTAGCGGGAGCGACAGCTCCTACAATGAGCAGTTCTTC
TRBJ2-1 | TRBD2 | few | TRBV6-2/TRBV6-3 | CASSGRLAGVGGEQFF | TGTGCCAGCAGTGGAAGACTAGCGGGAGTAGGAGGGGAGCAGTTCTTC
TRBJ2-5 | TRBD1 | NA | TRBV7-8 | CASSLPPGQEETRYF | TGTGCCAGCAGCTTACCTCCGGGACAGGAAGAGACCCGGTACTTC
TRBJ2-5 | NA | NA | TRBV5-1 | CASSLQTRSETQYF | TGCGCCAGCAGCTTGCAGACACGGTCAGAGACCCAGTACTTC
TRBJ1-2 | TRBD1 | NA | TRBV6-1 | CASSLTGAMGGYTF | TGTGCCAGCAGCCTGACAGGGGCGATGGGTGGCTACACCTTC
TRBJ1-1 | NA | few | TRBV5-6 | CASSIPGSDTEAFF | TGTGCCAGCAGCATCCCAGGGTCTGACACTGAAGCTTTCTTT
TRBJ2-7 | TRBD2 | once | TRBV9 | CASSAKRLAGGEQYF | TGTGCCAGCAGCGCCAAAAGACTAGCGGGAGGTGAGCAGTACTTC
TRBJ1-2 | NA | NA | TRBV21-1 | CASSKVPGRAYGYTF | TGTGCCAGCAGCAAAGTTCCAGGGAGGGCCTATGGCTACACCTTC
TRBJ1-1 | NA | few | TRBV10-3 | CAISAGGTEAFF | TGTGCCATCAGTGCTGGTGGCACTGAAGCTTTCTTT
TRBJ2-7 | TRBD2 | NA | TRBV6-7 | CASTTEYSGTTGEQYF | TGTGCCAGCACCACAGAATATAGCGGGACGACTGGAGAGCAGTACTTC
TRBJ2-1 | TRBD2 | many | TRBV6-5 | CASSYEPGTTYNEQFF | TGTGCCAGCAGTTACGAACCCGGGACTACTTACAATGAGCAGTTCTTC
TRBJ1-5 | NA | NA | TRBV5-1 | CASSDGQIGDNQPQHF | TGCGCCAGCAGCGACGGACAGATAGGAGACAATCAGCCCCAGCATTTT
TRBJ1-5 | NA | NA | TRBV20-1 | CSAPRGLQPQHF | TGCAGTGCCCCTCGGGGGCTACAGCCCCAGCATTTT
TRBJ2-3 | TRBD1 | NA | TRBV2 | CASSDRGRRADTQYF | TGTGCCAGCAGTGACAGGGGGCGGAGAGCAGATACGCAGTATTTT